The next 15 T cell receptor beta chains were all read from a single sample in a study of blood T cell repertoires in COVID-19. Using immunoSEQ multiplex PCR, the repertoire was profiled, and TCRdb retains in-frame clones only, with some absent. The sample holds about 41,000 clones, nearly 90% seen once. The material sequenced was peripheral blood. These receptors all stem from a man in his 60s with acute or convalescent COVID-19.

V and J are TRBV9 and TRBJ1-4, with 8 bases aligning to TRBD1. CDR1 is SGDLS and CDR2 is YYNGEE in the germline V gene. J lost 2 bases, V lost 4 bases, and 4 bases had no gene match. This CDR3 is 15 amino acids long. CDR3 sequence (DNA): TGTGCCAGCAGCCATCGACAGGGGACTAATGAAAAACTGTTTTTT. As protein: CASSHRQGTNEKLFF. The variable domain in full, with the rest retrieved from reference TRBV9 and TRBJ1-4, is DSGVTQTPKHLITATGQRVTLRCSPRSGDLSVYWYQQSLDQGLQFLIQYYNGEERAKGNILERFSAQQFPDLHSELNLSSLELGDSALYFCASSHRQGTNEKLFFGSGTQLSVL.

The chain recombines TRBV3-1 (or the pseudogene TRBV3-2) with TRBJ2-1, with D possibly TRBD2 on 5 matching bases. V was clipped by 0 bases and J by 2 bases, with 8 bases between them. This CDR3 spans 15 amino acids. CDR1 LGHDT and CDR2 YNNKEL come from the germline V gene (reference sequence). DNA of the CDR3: TGTGCCAGCAGCCAAGAGAGGGTCGCCTACAATGAGCAGTTCTTC. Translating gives CASSQERVAYNEQFF.

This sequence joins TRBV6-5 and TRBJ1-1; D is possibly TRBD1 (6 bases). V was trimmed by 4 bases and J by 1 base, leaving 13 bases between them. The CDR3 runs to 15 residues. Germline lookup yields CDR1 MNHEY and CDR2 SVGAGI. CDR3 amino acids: CASSFYREGNTEAFF. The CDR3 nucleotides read TGTGCCAGCAGTTTCTACAGGGAGGGGAACACTGAAGCTTTCTTT.

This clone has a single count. The CDR3 nucleotides read TGTGCCAGCAGCTCCAACGACAGGGAAACCTACGAGCAGTACTTC. This translates into CASSSNDRETYEQYF. This chain connects TRBV13 to TRBJ2-7; 7 nucleotides line up with TRBD1. The germline V gene has CDR1 PRHDT and CDR2 FYEKMQ (reference sequence). The V segment lost 4 bases and the J segment 2 bases; nucleotides outside the gene matches: 8. The CDR3 length is 15 residues. The full variable domain, its missing parts supplied by reference TRBV13 and TRBJ2-7, is AAGVIQSPRHLIKEKRETATLKCYPIPRHDTVYWYQQGPGQDPQFLISFYEKMQSDKGSIPDRFSAQQFSDYHSELNMSSLELGDSALYFCASSSNDRETYEQYFGPGTRLTVT.

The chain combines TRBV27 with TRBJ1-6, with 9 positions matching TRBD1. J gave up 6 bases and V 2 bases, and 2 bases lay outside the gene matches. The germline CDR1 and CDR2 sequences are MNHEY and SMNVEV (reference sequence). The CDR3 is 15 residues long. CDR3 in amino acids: CASSLGTGLNSPLHF. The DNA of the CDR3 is TGTGCCAGCAGTTTAGGGACAGGGCTTAATTCACCCCTCCACTTT.

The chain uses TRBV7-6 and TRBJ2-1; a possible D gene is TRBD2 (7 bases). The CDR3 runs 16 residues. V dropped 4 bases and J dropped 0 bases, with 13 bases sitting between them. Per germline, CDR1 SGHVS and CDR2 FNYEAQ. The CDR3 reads CASSSGLGGSYNEQFF. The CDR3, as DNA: TGTGCCAGCAGCTCTGGACTAGGGGGCTCCTACAATGAGCAGTTCTTC. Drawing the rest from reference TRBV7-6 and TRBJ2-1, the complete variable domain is GAGVSQSPRYKVTKRGQDVALRCDPISGHVSLYWYRQALGQGPEFLTYFNYEAQQDKSGLPNDRFSAERPEGSISTLTIQRTEQRDSAMYRCASSSGLGGSYNEQFFGPGTRLTVL.

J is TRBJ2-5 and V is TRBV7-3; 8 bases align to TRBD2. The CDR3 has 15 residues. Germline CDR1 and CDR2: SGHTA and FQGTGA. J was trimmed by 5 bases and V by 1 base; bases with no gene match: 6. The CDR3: CASSLNAGGRETQYF. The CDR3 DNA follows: TGTGCCAGCAGCTTAAATGCGGGGGGCAGGGAGACCCAGTACTTC.

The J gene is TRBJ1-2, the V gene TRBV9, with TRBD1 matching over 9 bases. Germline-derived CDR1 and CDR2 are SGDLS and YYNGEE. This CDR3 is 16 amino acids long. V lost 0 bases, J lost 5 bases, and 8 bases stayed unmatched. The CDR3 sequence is CASSVDSGTGSYGYTF. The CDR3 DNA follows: TGTGCCAGCAGCGTAGATTCCGGGACAGGGTCGTATGGCTACACCTTC.

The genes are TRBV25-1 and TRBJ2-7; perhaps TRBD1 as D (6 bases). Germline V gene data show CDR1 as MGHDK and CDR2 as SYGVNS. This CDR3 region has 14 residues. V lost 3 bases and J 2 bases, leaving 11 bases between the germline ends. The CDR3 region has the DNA TGTGCCAGCAGTGAGGAGGCAGGGGCCTACGAGCAGTACTTC. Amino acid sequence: CASSEEAGAYEQYF.

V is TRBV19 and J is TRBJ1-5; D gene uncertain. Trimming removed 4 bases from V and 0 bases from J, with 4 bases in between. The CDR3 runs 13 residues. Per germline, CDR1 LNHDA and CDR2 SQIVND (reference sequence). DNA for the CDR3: TGTGCCAGTAGTAAACTTAGCAATCAGCCCCAGCATTTT. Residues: CASSKLSNQPQHF.

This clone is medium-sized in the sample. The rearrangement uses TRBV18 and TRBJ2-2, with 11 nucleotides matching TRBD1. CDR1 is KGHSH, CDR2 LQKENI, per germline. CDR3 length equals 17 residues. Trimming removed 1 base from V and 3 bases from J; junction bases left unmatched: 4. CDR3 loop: CASSPRGTGGYTGELFF. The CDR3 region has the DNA TGTGCCAGCTCACCACGAGGGACAGGGGGATACACCGGGGAGCTGTTTTTT.

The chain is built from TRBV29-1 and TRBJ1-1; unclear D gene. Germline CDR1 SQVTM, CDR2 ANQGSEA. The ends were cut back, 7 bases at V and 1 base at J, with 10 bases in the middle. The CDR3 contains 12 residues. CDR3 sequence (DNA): TGCAGCGGGAGGGCCGCGAACACTGAAGCTTTCTTT. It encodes CSGRAANTEAFF.

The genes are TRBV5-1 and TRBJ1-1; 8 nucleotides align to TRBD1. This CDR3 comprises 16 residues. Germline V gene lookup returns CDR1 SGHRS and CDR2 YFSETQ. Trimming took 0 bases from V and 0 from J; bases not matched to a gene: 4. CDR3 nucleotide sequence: TGCGCCAGCAGCTTGGTGGCAGGGGGCCTGAACACTGAAGCTTTCTTT. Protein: CASSLVAGGLNTEAFF.

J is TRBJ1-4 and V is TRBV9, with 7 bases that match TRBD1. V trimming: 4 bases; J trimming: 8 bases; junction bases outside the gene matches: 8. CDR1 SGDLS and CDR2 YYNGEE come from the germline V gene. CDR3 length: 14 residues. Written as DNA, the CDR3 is TGTGCCAGCAGCCCAGATGGAGGGGGCGAAAAACTGTTTTTT. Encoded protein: CASSPDGGGEKLFF.

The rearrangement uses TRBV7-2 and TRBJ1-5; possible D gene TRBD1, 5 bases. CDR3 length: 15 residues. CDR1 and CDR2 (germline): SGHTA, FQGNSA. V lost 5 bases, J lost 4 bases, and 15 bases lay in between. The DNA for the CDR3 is TGTGCCAGCAGCGCTAGTAGGGGCCGGAATCAGCCCCAGCATTTT. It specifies CASSASRGRNQPQHF.